Included here is one TCR beta chain sequence, with context. Each 10 ml fresh peripheral blood draw supplied the PBMCs. The source material, RNA transcripts, was used to amplify TCR beta CDR3 regions. Using the HTBI primer set, a first-round RT-PCR was run on the TCR CDR3. In TCRdb, the multiplex PCR reads were re-called with MiXCR into one record per CDR3 protein. The table lists hundreds of thousands of distinct CDR3 sequences, roughly 40% of them singletons. This specimen belongs to a study of T cells in Graves' hyperthyroidism and ophthalmopathy. The TCR comes from a man aged 18 to 30 with Graves' hyperthyroidism. The specimen sequenced was blood.

Here the CDR3 DNA reads TGTGCCACCGAGGGGACAGGGTCCTACGAGCAGTACTTC. Its protein product is CATEGTGSYEQYF. V gene TRBV2 combines with J gene TRBJ2-7; TRBD1 agrees at 9 bases. J was trimmed by 1 base and V by 10 bases; bases with no gene match: 5. CDR1 and CDR2 (germline): SNHLY, FYNNEI. The CDR3 length is 13 residues. The full variable domain, completed using reference TRBV2 and TRBJ2-7, is EPEVTQTPSHQVTQMGQEVILRCVPISNHLYFYWYRQILGQKVEFLVSFYNNEISEKSEIFDDQFSVERPDGSNFTLKIRSTKLEDSAMYFCATEGTGSYEQYFGPGTRLTVT.